This passage covers 23 T cell receptor beta chains from one sample sequenced in a study of blood T cells in healthy people across ages. A second PCR, run for about 7 to 11 cycles, used a sample-barcoded 5' primer plus a J-beta primer mix. TCRdb re-called the 5' RACE reads with MiXCR, one entry per CDR3 protein. The sample records around 1,000,000 distinct CDR3 sequences, 20% to 25% being singletons. The data also belong to a second study, concerning T cells of mothers and their children.

Sequenced sample: blood. These receptors were taken from a girl aged 2 to 9 in good health.

This clonotype was recorded a few times. The V and J genes are TRBV20-1 and TRBJ2-5; D may be TRBD1 or TRBD2 (5 bases each). V was cut by 0 bases and J by 5 bases, with 13 bases left in between. The germline CDR1 and CDR2 sequences are DFQATT and SNEGSKA (reference sequence). The length of the CDR3 is 14 residues. The CDR3 sequence: CSARDGTAKETQYF. The CDR3 DNA reads TGCAGTGCTAGAGATGGGACGGCCAAGGAGACCCAGTACTTC.

The rearrangement links TRBV6-5 to TRBJ2-2, with D perhaps matching TRBD2 (6 bases). Germline CDR1 MNHEY, CDR2 SVGAGI. V lost 6 bases, J lost 2 bases, and 13 bases lay in between. The CDR3 is 15 amino acids. The CDR3 DNA reads as TGTGCCAGCAGCGCTAGCGTCGGCAACACCGGGGAGCTGTTTTTT. Protein: CASSASVGNTGELFF.

The CDR3 DNA is TGTGCCAGCAGCTTACAATCGGGACTAGCGGGAGTTGAGACCCAGTACTTC. It yields the protein CASSLQSGLAGVETQYF. This chain links TRBV21-1 with TRBJ2-1; TRBD2, the table's D call, lacks a check against the DNA. The DNA end lines up better with TRBJ2-5; the J call may be wrong. TRBV21-1 is listed as a pseudogene. The CDR3 is 17 residues long.

This clonotype was seen a few times. The V call is TRBV6-5, the J call TRBJ2-7; D gene uncertain. This CDR3 has 14 amino acids. The germline CDR1 and CDR2 sequences are MNHEY and SVGAGI. V shed 8 bases and J shed 0 bases, with 14 bases lying between them. In DNA form, the CDR3 reads TGTGCCAGCCAGGAGTCCCTGAACTCCTACGAGCAGTACTTC. Encoded protein: CASQESLNSYEQYF.

This clonotype came up a few times. This CDR3 reads CASSYWPGTGVTGELFF. In DNA form, the CDR3 reads TGTGCCAGCAGCTACTGGCCCGGGACAGGGGTCACCGGGGAGCTGTTTTTT. The V and J genes are TRBV4-2 and TRBJ2-2, with TRBD1 identical over 10 bases. V gave up 5 bases and J gave up 4 bases; unmatched junction bases: 10. The CDR3 consists of 17 residues. CDR1 is LGHNA, CDR2 YNFKEQ, per germline.

This chain connects TRBV29-1 to TRBJ2-1; perhaps TRBD2 as D (6 bases). Trimming removed 2 bases from V and 1 base from J, with 12 bases in between. Looked up from germline, CDR1 is SQVTM and CDR2 is ANQGSEA. This CDR3 has 15 residues. The CDR3 nucleotides are TGCAGCGTTGAACTCGGGAGAGGGTCCTACAATGAGCAGTTCTTC. Translation: CSVELGRGSYNEQFF.

A few counts support this clonotype. This rearrangement joins TRBV7-9 to TRBJ1-6; the match to TRBD1 covers 8 bases. J gave up 7 bases and V 5 bases, and 7 bases lay outside the gene matches. The CDR3 is made up of 15 amino acids. Germline V lookup: CDR1 SEHNR, CDR2 FQNEAQ (reference sequence). CDR3 in DNA: TGTGCCAGCAGCCCAGGACAGGGATTCAATTCACCCCTCCACTTT. Its translation: CASSPGQGFNSPLHF.

This chain joins TRBV6-2 or TRBV6-3 and TRBJ2-3; D is unclear. The CDR3 is made up of 14 amino acids. Germline assignment: CDR1 MNHEY and CDR2 SVGEGT. V shed 6 bases and J shed 6 bases, with 16 bases lying between them. DNA for the CDR3: TGTGCCAGCAGCTCCGAGGTCCTACGGGATACGCAGTATTTT. Residues: CASSSEVLRDTQYF.

The gene calls are TRBV6-1 and TRBJ1-1, with TRBD1 matching over 8 bases. The V gene end was trimmed by 5 bases and the J gene end by 11 bases; junction bases not matched to a gene: 13. Germline lookup yields CDR1 MNHNS and CDR2 SASEGT. The CDR3 contains 14 residues. The DNA for the CDR3 is TGTGCCAGCAGTAGGGCAGGGGGCGATGGGGTCGCTTTCTTT. Its protein is CASSRAGGDGVAFF.

The V gene is TRBV12-3 or TRBV12-4, the J gene TRBJ1-2, with 7 bases identical to TRBD1. The trim removed 8 bases at V and 8 bases at J, leaving 11 bases unmatched. The CDR3 extends over 13 amino acids. The CDR3 DNA reads TGTGCCAGCGGGACAGCCCCTATAGGAGGCTACACCTTC. The encoded protein is CASGTAPIGGYTF.

This clonotype came up a few times. V and J are TRBV11-2 and TRBJ1-2; D possibly corresponds to TRBD1 (6 bases). Germline V gene sequence: CDR1 SGHAT, CDR2 FQNNGV. There are 18 residues in the CDR3. V was cut by 5 bases and J by 0 bases, with 22 bases left in between. The CDR3 DNA sequence: TGTGCCAGCAGCCATTATTCCAGGGGTCCTACAACTAACTATGGCTACACCTTC. Translated: CASSHYSRGPTTNYGYTF.

This clonotype showed up just a few times. The genes are TRBV9 and TRBJ1-5; the match to TRBD1 covers 11 bases. Germline CDR1 SGDLS, CDR2 YYNGEE. V shed 3 bases, J shed 6 bases, and the junction held 5 bases outside the gene matches. This CDR3 has 15 amino acids. The CDR3: CASSGTGGFGQPQHF. The CDR3 DNA reads as TGTGCCAGCAGCGGGACAGGGGGCTTTGGTCAGCCCCAGCATTTT. The entire variable domain, with the rest obtained from reference TRBV9 and TRBJ1-5, is as follows: DSGVTQTPKHLITATGQRVTLRCSPRSGDLSVYWYQQSLDQGLQFLIQYYNGEERAKGNILERFSAQQFPDLHSELNLSSLELGDSALYFCASSGTGGFGQPQHFGDGTRLSIL.

The chain employs TRBV6-6 and TRBJ2-4; 10 nucleotides match TRBD2. This CDR3 has 16 amino acids. Germline V lookup: CDR1 MNHNY, CDR2 SVGAGI (reference sequence). The ends lost 2 bases at V and 5 bases at J; junction bases unmatched: 6. CDR3 coding DNA: TGTGCCAGCAGTTACCCTAGCGGGAGTAGCCAAAACATTCAGTACTTC. Protein sequence: CASSYPSGSSQNIQYF.

The chain recombines TRBV12-3 or TRBV12-4 with TRBJ1-1; maybe TRBD1 (5 bases). This CDR3 has 14 residues. V lost 6 bases, J lost 0 bases, and 11 bases lay in between. The CDR3 reads CASSKRDLNTEAFF. In DNA form, the CDR3 reads TGTGCCAGCAGCAAACGGGACCTGAACACTGAAGCTTTCTTT.

The V call is TRBV5-1, the J call TRBJ2-5; 7 bases line up with TRBD2. CDR1 and CDR2 from the germline V gene are SGHRS and YFSETQ. This CDR3 spans 16 amino acids. The junction had 12 bases not matched to a gene; V was cut back by 3 bases and J by 4 bases. CDR3 sequence (DNA): TGCGCCAGCAGCTCCCTCCCGGGTGGGAGGGGAGAGACCCAGTACTTC. Its translation is CASSSLPGGRGETQYF.

This CDR3 reads CASTGGSDLLETQYF. The CDR3 DNA is TGCGCCAGCACTGGAGGATCAGATCTGTTGGAGACCCAGTACTTC. This chain links TRBV5-1 with TRBJ2-5; TRBD2 is a possible D gene (5 bases). The CDR3 covers 15 residues. Per germline, CDR1 SGHRS and CDR2 YFSETQ. The ends were cut back, 6 bases at V and 5 bases at J, with 20 bases in the middle.

This clonotype was observed at least ten times. The genes are TRBV29-1 and TRBJ2-7, with D perhaps TRBD1 or TRBD2 (5 bases each). The ends were cut back, 7 bases at V and 3 bases at J, with 19 bases in the middle. The CDR3 is 14 amino acids. Germline CDR1 is SQVTM and CDR2 is ANQGSEA. The CDR3 DNA sequence: TGCAGCGCTATTCCCGACGGGGCACGCTACGAGCAGTACTTC. Translated, it gives CSAIPDGARYEQYF.

CDR3 nucleotide sequence: TGTGCCAGCAGCCATTCGACGGGCCAAGCGGTCTACGAGCAGTACTTC. As protein: CASSHSTGQAVYEQYF. The chain links TRBV4-2 to TRBJ2-7; the D gene is possibly TRBD2 (5 bases). Trimming shortened V by 3 bases and J by 3 bases, and 18 bases separated the two germline ends. Looked up from germline, CDR1 is LGHNA and CDR2 is YNFKEQ. This CDR3 is built from 16 residues.

The V gene is TRBV7-3, the J gene TRBJ2-5, with 14 bases aligning to TRBD2. The DNA end favors TRBJ2-1, so the J call may be wrong. Germline-derived CDR1 and CDR2 are SGHTA and FQGTGA. This CDR3 has 15 residues. The CDR3: CASNGGTSGSNEQFF. Written as DNA, the CDR3 is TGTGCCAGCAATGGTGGGACTAGCGGGAGCAATGAGCAGTTCTTC.

This clonotype was counted between two and nine times. The rearrangement uses TRBV6-1 and TRBJ2-2; 16 nucleotides line up with TRBD2. The V and J ends lost 7 bases and 7 bases, in that order; junction bases with no gene match: 9. This CDR3 contains 17 residues. Germline CDR1 MNHNS, CDR2 SASEGT. The CDR3 region is CASNPGLAGGPDGELFF. In DNA form, the CDR3 reads TGTGCCAGCAACCCGGGACTAGCGGGGGGGCCCGACGGGGAGCTGTTTTTT.

The chain uses TRBV29-1 and TRBJ2-3; TRBD1 matches at 9 bases. CDR1 and CDR2 from the germline V gene are SQVTM and ANQGSEA. V trimming: 3 bases; J trimming: 6 bases; junction bases outside the gene matches: 7. This CDR3 comprises 14 residues. The CDR3 here is CSVDPGQGSDTQYF. In DNA form, the CDR3 reads TGCAGCGTTGACCCGGGACAGGGATCCGATACGCAGTATTTT.

This clonotype was found a few times. The chain has TRBV6-2 or TRBV6-3 and TRBJ1-2; no definite D call. V dropped 5 bases and J dropped 8 bases, with 15 bases sitting between them. This CDR3 comprises 13 residues. Germline values: CDR1 MNHEY, CDR2 SVGEGT. In DNA, the CDR3 is TGTGCCAGCAGTCCCTCCAAGGCGGGGGGCTACACCTTC. This sequence encodes CASSPSKAGGYTF.

This clonotype has more than one count but fewer than ten. This sequence joins TRBV7-9 and TRBJ1-1; D is undetermined. V dropped 0 bases and J dropped 2 bases, with 7 bases sitting between them. Germline V gene sequence: CDR1 SEHNR, CDR2 FQNEAQ (reference sequence). The CDR3 has 14 amino acids. CDR3 residues: CASSLAQENTEAFF. The CDR3 DNA sequence: TGTGCCAGCAGCTTAGCTCAGGAAAACACTGAAGCTTTCTTT.